The clone carrying this T cell receptor (beta chain) was seen more than once but under ten times. Its antigen is still unknown. The data originate from a study of spatial heterogeneity in lung cancer. Every TCR cDNA molecule bore a unique molecular identifier. TCRdb re-called the 5' RACE reads with MiXCR, one entry per CDR3 protein. This sample has some 83,000 distinct CDR3 sequences, with about 7.8% found just once. Time point specified: sample taken at primary tumor resection. Patients with untreated early-stage non-small cell lung cancer, numbering 72, were the donors. Unsorted whole RNA samples from tumor, nontumor lung or frozen PBMC were sequenced. Findings of the study overall: Ubiquitous expanded tumor TCRs appeared in blood more at resection than follow-up.

The origin of this receptor is a male donor with early-stage non-small cell lung cancer. The sequenced sample was PBMCs, obtained at surgery.

The CDR3: CSVEIAAAMVQFF. Written as DNA, the CDR3 is TGCAGCGTTGAGATAGCGGCGGCAATGGTGCAGTTCTTC. The chain joins TRBV29-1 to TRBJ2-1; perhaps TRBD2 as D (6 bases). With 3 bases removed from V and 12 bases from J, the gap between germline ends came to 18 bases. CDR1 is SQVTM, CDR2 ANQGSEA, per germline. The CDR3 contains 13 residues.